Following are 2 T cell receptor beta chains from one sample sequenced in a study of radiotherapy plus CTLA-4 blockade in lung cancer. TCRdb's copy holds only in-frame clones and misses some; the assay was immunoSEQ multiplex PCR. The data hold over 60,000 clones, with around 86% observed a single time. Sequences were derived from peripheral blood, sampled from a patient treated with radiotherapy plus ipilimumab. These receptors were collected from a human donor with non-small cell lung cancer who had stable disease on radiotherapy plus ipilimumab.

This clone was observed a single time. The V and J genes are TRBV30 and TRBJ1-6; D is unclear. V dropped 1 base and J dropped 7 bases, with 14 bases sitting between them. CDR1 is GTSNPN, CDR2 SVGIG, per germline (reference sequence). This CDR3 has 15 residues. The CDR3 loop is CAWSGGSGSNSPLHF. The CDR3, as DNA: TGTGCCTGGAGTGGCGGGTCCGGTTCCAATTCACCCCTCCACTTT.

The chain has TRBV28 and TRBJ2-7, with D possibly matching TRBD1 (6 bases). Germline CDR1 is MDHEN and CDR2 is SYDVKM. Trimming pared 6 bases from V and 7 bases from J, leaving 16 bases between. The CDR3 spans 13 residues. CDR3 sequence: CASRVGTLKEQYF. The CDR3 coding sequence is TGTGCCAGCAGAGTCGGGACACTAAAGGAGCAGTACTTC.